A selection of T cell receptor beta chains follows, all from one sample in a study of OX40 agonist ivuxolimab in advanced cancers. Some clones are missing from TCRdb's copy, which holds only in-frame ones; the method was immunoSEQ multiplex PCR. The sample has some 41,000 clones; around 87% are singletons. The sequenced sample was CD4+ or CD8+ T cells sorted from blood, obtained in a trial of the OX40 agonist ivuxolimab. Source of these receptors: an adult with an advanced solid tumor such as melanoma, head and neck, liver or kidney cancer. The CDR3 runs from the conserved cysteine through the conserved F or W. Fields, in order: V gene, D gene, clone size, J gene, CDR3 protein, CDR3 DNA. D genes are given only for firm matches. Rows give clone size only sometimes, using once, few, many, or a class for an expanded clone.

V: TRBV7-1
D: .
size: .
J: TRBJ2-7
CDR3: CASSSTEEQYF
DNA: TGTGCCAGCAGCTCCACGGAAGAGCAGTACTTC

V: TRBV11-2
D: TRBD1
size: .
J: TRBJ1-2
CDR3: CASSTRTGSNYGYTF
DNA: TGTGCCAGCAGCACCCGGACAGGATCTAACTATGGCTACACCTTC

V: TRBV18
D: .
size: .
J: TRBJ1-4
CDR3: CASSPEGSREKLFF
DNA: TGTGCCAGCTCACCCGAGGGCTCAAGGGAAAAACTGTTTTTT

V: TRBV20-1
D: .
size: .
J: TRBJ2-7
CDR3: CSARGDYEQYF
DNA: TGCAGTGCTAGAGGGGACTACGAGCAGTACTTC

V: TRBV19
D: .
size: .
J: TRBJ2-3
CDR3: CASSIDRTDTQYF
DNA: TGTGCCAGTAGTATAGACAGGACAGATACGCAGTATTTT

V: TRBV18
D: TRBD1
size: .
J: TRBJ2-7
CDR3: CASSPQTGGSSDEQYF
DNA: TGTGCCAGCTCACCCCAGACAGGGGGATCTAGTGACGAGCAGTACTTC

V: TRBV25-1
D: .
size: .
J: TRBJ2-5
CDR3: CASSEFGLQESTQYF
DNA: TGTGCCAGCAGTGAATTTGGGCTTCAAGAGTCGACCCAGTACTTC

V: TRBV11-3
D: TRBD2
size: .
J: TRBJ2-1
CDR3: CASSSVLAGGWQFF
DNA: TGTGCCAGCAGCTCCGTCCTGGCGGGAGGGTGGCAGTTCTTC

V: TRBV19
D: .
size: .
J: TRBJ2-3
CDR3: CASMRRGVSTDTQYF
DNA: TGTGCCAGTATGAGGAGGGGCGTTAGCACAGATACGCAGTATTTT

V: TRBV4-1
D: TRBD2
size: .
J: TRBJ2-3
CDR3: CASSQDMWTPGLAATDTQYF
DNA: TGCGCCAGCAGCCAAGATATGTGGACCCCGGGACTAGCGGCCACAGATACGCAGTATTTT

V: TRBV9
D: .
size: .
J: TRBJ1-1
CDR3: CASSAPLGLNTEAFF
DNA: TGTGCCAGCAGCGCCCCGCTGGGGCTGAACACTGAAGCTTTCTTT

V: TRBV19
D: TRBD1
size: .
J: TRBJ1-2
CDR3: CASSTQTGVDGYTF
DNA: TGTGCCAGTAGTACCCAGACAGGGGTAGATGGCTACACCTTC

V: TRBV29-1
D: .
size: .
J: TRBJ2-3
CDR3: CSVEGGASVRTDTQYF
DNA: TGCAGCGTTGAAGGTGGGGCTAGCGTTCGCACAGATACGCAGTATTTT

V: TRBV7-2
D: .
size: few
J: TRBJ1-6
CDR3: CASTFSLGANNSPLHF
DNA: TGTGCCAGCACCTTTTCCCTCGGGGCCAATAATTCACCCCTCCACTTT

V: TRBV28
D: .
size: medium-sized
J: TRBJ1-2
CDR3: CASTLAGSYGYTF
DNA: TGTGCCAGCACCCTGGCGGGGAGCTATGGCTACACCTTC

V: TRBV7-9
D: .
size: .
J: TRBJ1-1
CDR3: CASSLALGLGRNTEAFF
DNA: TGTGCCAGCAGCTTAGCGCTGGGTTTAGGGAGGAACACTGAAGCTTTCTTT

V: TRBV19
D: .
size: .
J: TRBJ2-5
CDR3: CASSMGGAGQETQYF
DNA: TGTGCCAGTAGTATGGGGGGGGCCGGACAAGAGACCCAGTACTTC

V: TRBV20-1
D: .
size: .
J: TRBJ1-1
CDR3: CSYAGTRAFF
DNA: TGCAGTTATGCCGGGACAAGAGCTTTCTTT

V: TRBV19
D: .
size: .
J: TRBJ2-3
CDR3: CASSIDGIGGDTQYF
DNA: TGTGCCAGTAGTATAGACGGAATCGGAGGGGATACGCAGTATTTT

V: TRBV6-6
D: .
size: .
J: TRBJ2-3
CDR3: CASSYLGGSDTQYF
DNA: TGTGCCAGCAGTTACCTCGGAGGTTCAGATACGCAGTATTTT

V: TRBV11-2
D: .
size: .
J: TRBJ2-7
CDR3: CASSLQAGQSYEQYF
DNA: TGTGCCAGCAGCTTACAGGCTGGGCAGTCCTACGAGCAGTACTTC

V: TRBV5-4
D: TRBD2
size: .
J: TRBJ2-2
CDR3: CASSLGLAGGGELFF
DNA: TGTGCCAGCAGCCTAGGACTAGCGGGAGGCGGGGAGCTGTTTTTT

V: TRBV5-1
D: TRBD1
size: .
J: TRBJ2-1
CDR3: CASSRGTEKYNEQFF
DNA: TGCGCCAGCAGCCGAGGGACAGAGAAGTACAATGAGCAGTTCTTC

V: TRBV27
D: .
size: .
J: TRBJ2-7
CDR3: CASSLRPSGSYEQYF
DNA: TGTGCCAGCAGTCTCAGGCCCTCCGGCTCCTACGAGCAGTACTTC

V: TRBV27
D: .
size: few
J: TRBJ2-2
CDR3: CASSLEWGTGELFF
DNA: TGTGCCAGCAGTTTGGAATGGGGGACCGGGGAGCTGTTTTTT

V: TRBV18
D: .
size: .
J: TRBJ1-1
CDR3: CASSPGQTNTEAFF
DNA: TGTGCCAGCTCACCCGGGCAGACAAACACTGAAGCTTTCTTT

V: TRBV7-9
D: TRBD1
size: .
J: TRBJ1-3
CDR3: CASSPGQGKNTIYF
DNA: TGTGCCAGCAGCCCCGGACAGGGAAAAAACACCATATATTTT

V: TRBV11-2
D: .
size: .
J: TRBJ1-1
CDR3: CASSSPTGRLEAFF
DNA: TGTGCCAGCAGCTCCCCGACAGGCCGCCTTGAAGCTTTCTTT

V: TRBV30
D: .
size: .
J: TRBJ2-3
CDR3: CAWSPVRPLGTDTQYF
DNA: TGTGCCTGGAGTCCGGTAAGGCCCCTAGGCACAGATACGCAGTATTTT

V: TRBV9
D: TRBD2
size: .
J: TRBJ2-3
CDR3: CASDGLAGGIDTQYF
DNA: TGTGCCAGCGACGGGCTAGCGGGAGGGATAGATACGCAGTATTTT

V: TRBV10-2
D: .
size: .
J: TRBJ2-7
CDR3: CASSRQGPAYEQYF
DNA: TGCGCCAGCAGTCGTCAGGGCCCCGCCTACGAGCAGTACTTC

V: TRBV10-3
D: TRBD2
size: .
J: TRBJ2-3
CDR3: CAISESTSGRWEDTQYF
DNA: TGTGCCATCAGTGAGTCAACTAGCGGGAGGTGGGAAGATACGCAGTATTTT

V: TRBV9
D: .
size: .
J: TRBJ1-1
CDR3: CASSADRANTEAFF
DNA: TGTGCCAGCAGCGCGGACAGAGCGAACACTGAAGCTTTCTTT

V: TRBV28
D: TRBD2
size: .
J: TRBJ2-3
CDR3: CASSTGAGGTDTQYF
DNA: TGTGCCAGCAGTACCGGAGCGGGAGGCACAGATACGCAGTATTTT